This T cell receptor beta chain was recovered during a study of cytomegalovirus exposure and HLA in healthy donors. Overall study: Within an early data release were around 87 million unique TCRs drawn from HLA-typed donors.

The CDR3 has 15 residues. In germline, CDR1 is MNHEY, CDR2 SMNVEV (reference sequence). Trimming removed 6 bases from V and 3 bases from J, with 18 bases in between. Primers included in the PCR were 60 Vbeta and 13 Jbeta primers. The data were produced by immunoSEQ multiplex PCR, yet TCRdb's version contains in-frame clones alone and is incomplete. This table lists tens of thousands of clones. Material: PBMCs. The genes are TRBV27 and TRBJ2-7; D is possibly TRBD1 (5 bases). This TCR was sampled from a female donor in good health and CMV-seropositive. The CDR3 DNA sequence: TGTGCCAGCAGCCGACAGCTCACGGAAAACTACGAGCAGTACTTC. Translating gives CASSRQLTENYEQYF.